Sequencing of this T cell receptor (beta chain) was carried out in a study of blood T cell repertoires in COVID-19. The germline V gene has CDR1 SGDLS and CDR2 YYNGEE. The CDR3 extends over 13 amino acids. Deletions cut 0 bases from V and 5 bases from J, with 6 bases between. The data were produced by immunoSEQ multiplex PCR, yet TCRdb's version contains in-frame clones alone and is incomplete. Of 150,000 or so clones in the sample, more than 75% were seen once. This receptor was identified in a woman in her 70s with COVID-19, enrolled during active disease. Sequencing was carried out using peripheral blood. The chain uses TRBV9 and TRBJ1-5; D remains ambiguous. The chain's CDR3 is CASSVGDYQPQHF. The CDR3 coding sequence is TGTGCCAGCAGCGTAGGAGATTATCAGCCCCAGCATTTT.